The rows below give T cell receptor beta chains drawn from one sample of a study of cytomegalovirus exposure and HLA in healthy donors. Method: immunoSEQ multiplex PCR; TCRdb's copy keeps in-frame clones and lacks some. The data hold 100,000 or so clones, with 65% to 80% observed a single time. The sequenced sample was PBMCs. Receptor source: a male donor in good health and CMV-seronegative. The CDR3 runs from the conserved cysteine through the conserved F or W. A D gene is named only where the DNA matches it firmly.

D gene	V gene	J gene	CDR3 protein
-	TRBV19	TRBJ1-4	CASKPSTNEKLFF
-	TRBV27	TRBJ2-7	CASSLKGVVGSEQYF
TRBD1	TRBV27	TRBJ2-1	CASSFGDSRYNEQFF
TRBD2	TRBV7-9	TRBJ2-5	CASISPPGLAGETQYF
TRBD1	TRBV10-3	TRBJ2-7	CATGQGANYEQYF
-	TRBV6-1	TRBJ1-5	CASSEGTYTGSNQPQHF
TRBD2	TRBV5-1	TRBJ2-5	CASSPRGRGLAGRETQYF
-	TRBV7-6	TRBJ2-5	CASSLPASETQYF
TRBD2	TRBV13	TRBJ2-3	CASSLGGGREGPDTQYF
-	TRBV30	TRBJ1-4	CALSGRVFEKLFF
TRBD1	TRBV27	TRBJ2-7	CASSLFGTASYEQYF
TRBD2	TRBV2	TRBJ2-1	CASTSSGSYNEQFF
-	TRBV28	TRBJ2-7	CASSFRYEQYF
TRBD2	TRBV18	TRBJ2-3	CASSHGTSGSADTQYF
TRBD1	TRBV28	TRBJ1-1	CASTPMRGQSNTEAFF
-	TRBV5-4	TRBJ2-6	CASSLGATGANVLTF
-	TRBV27	TRBJ1-3	CASRGYSGNTIYF
-	TRBV5-1	TRBJ2-5	CASSPVREHQETQYF
-	TRBV7-9	TRBJ1-3	CASSFGGSGNTIYF
TRBD2	TRBV5-4	TRBJ2-3	CASSRPGLAGLETDTQYF
TRBD1	TRBV7-2	TRBJ1-1	CASSLGQGNTEAFF
-	TRBV28	TRBJ1-2	CASSPMAYGYTF
-	TRBV30	TRBJ1-2	CAWSGGGSAGYTF
-	TRBV25-1	TRBJ2-7	CASSVSGTPRGEQYF
-	TRBV5-3	TRBJ2-2	CARSLSRRGKTGELFF
TRBD1	TRBV30	TRBJ1-2	CAWSPLPGQGPQRTF
-	TRBV6-1	TRBJ2-1	CASSVSGPYSGEQFF
-	TRBV6-4	TRBJ1-1	CASSVRGDTEAFF
-	TRBV14	TRBJ1-1	CASSRRWNTEAFF
TRBD2	TRBV13	TRBJ2-1	CASSFSGRAGEQFF
TRBD2	TRBV7-6	TRBJ2-3	CASSLWEGRTDTQYF
TRBD1	TRBV5-4	TRBJ1-2	CASSPGGQGAFGYTF
-	TRBV29-1	TRBJ2-7	CSVATSYEQYF
TRBD1	TRBV30	TRBJ2-2	CAWRPFGTGDTGELFF
-	TRBV7-9	TRBJ2-7	CASSSDWTYEQYF